The present entry profiles one T cell receptor (beta chain) with its context. Its specificity is not known. Following a re-call of the 5' RACE reads, TCRdb has one entry per CDR3 protein and lacks DNA. This repertoire includes over 90,000 distinct CDR3 sequences. This CDR3 has 11 residues. This entry comes from a study of monozygotic twins with inflammatory bowel disease. Study outcomes and limitations: IBD patients carried less diverse TCRbeta repertoires (inverse Simpson) than healthy co-twins. Resolution of different T cell subtypes was not achieved.

The genes are TRBV21-1 and TRBJ2-7; TCRdb designates TRBD1, a call that cannot be tested without DNA. TRBV21-1 is a known pseudogene. The TCR originated in a human donor with ulcerative colitis or Crohn's disease, or a healthy co-twin of an affected twin (not recorded which). The sample was blood. The chain's CDR3 is CALIGGLEQYF.